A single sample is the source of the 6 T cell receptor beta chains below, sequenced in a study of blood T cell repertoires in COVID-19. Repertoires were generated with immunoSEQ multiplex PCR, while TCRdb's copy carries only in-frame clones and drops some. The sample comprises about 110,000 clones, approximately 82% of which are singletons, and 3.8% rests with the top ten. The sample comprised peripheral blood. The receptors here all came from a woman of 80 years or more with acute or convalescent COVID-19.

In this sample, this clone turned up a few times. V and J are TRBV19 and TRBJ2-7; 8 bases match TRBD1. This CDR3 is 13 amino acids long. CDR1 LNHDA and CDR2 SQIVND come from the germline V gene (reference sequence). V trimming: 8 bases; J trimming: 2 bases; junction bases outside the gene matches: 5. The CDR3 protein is CASSDRAAYEQYF. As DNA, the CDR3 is TGTGCCAGTTCGGACAGGGCGGCCTACGAGCAGTACTTC.

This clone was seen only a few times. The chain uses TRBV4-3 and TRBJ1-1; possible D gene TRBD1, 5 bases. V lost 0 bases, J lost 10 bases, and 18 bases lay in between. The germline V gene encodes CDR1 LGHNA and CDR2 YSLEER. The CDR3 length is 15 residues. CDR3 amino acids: CASSQDLEGPKGAFF. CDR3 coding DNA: TGCGCCAGCAGCCAAGATCTGGAGGGGCCCAAGGGAGCTTTCTTT.

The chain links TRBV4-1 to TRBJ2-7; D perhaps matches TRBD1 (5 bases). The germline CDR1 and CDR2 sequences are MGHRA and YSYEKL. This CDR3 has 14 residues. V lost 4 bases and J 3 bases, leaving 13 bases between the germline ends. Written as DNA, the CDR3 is TGCGCCAGCAGCCCGACAGTCGTACTCTACGAGCAGTACTTC. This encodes CASSPTVVLYEQYF.

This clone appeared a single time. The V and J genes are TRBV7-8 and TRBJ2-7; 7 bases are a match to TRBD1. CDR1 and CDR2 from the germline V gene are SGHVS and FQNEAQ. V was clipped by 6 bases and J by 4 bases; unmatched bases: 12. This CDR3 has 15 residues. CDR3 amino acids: CASSNKGALTYEQYF. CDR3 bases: TGTGCCAGCAGTAACAAGGGGGCATTAACATACGAGCAGTACTTC.

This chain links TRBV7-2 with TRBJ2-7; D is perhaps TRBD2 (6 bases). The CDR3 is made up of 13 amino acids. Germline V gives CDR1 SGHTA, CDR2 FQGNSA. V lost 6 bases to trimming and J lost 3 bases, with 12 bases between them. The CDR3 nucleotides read TGTGCCAGCAGTCCCCAGGAGGGCTACGAGCAGTACTTC. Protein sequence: CASSPQEGYEQYF.

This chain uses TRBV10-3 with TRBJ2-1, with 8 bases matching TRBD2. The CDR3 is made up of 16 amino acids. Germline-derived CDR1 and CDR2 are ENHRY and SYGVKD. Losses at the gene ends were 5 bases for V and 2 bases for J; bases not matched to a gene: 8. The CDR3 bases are TGTGCCATCAGTCCTTCTAGCGGGTCCACCTACAATGAGCAGTTCTTC. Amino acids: CAISPSSGSTYNEQFF.